This T cell receptor beta chain was observed in a study of technical replicates of blood from a handful of donors. The table came from immunoSEQ multiplex PCR; TCRdb's copy has only in-frame clones and leaves some out. The data contain tens of thousands of clones, about 96% of them singletons. CDR1 SGHAT and CDR2 FQNNGV come from the germline V gene. The CDR3 is made up of 15 amino acids. Trimming shortened V by 1 base and J by 4 bases, and 11 bases separated the two germline ends. Sequencing was done on a sample of T cells isolated from PBMCs. The receptor comes from a human donor in good health. V usage is TRBV11-2 and J usage is TRBJ1-3; D may be TRBD1 (6 bases). The CDR3 spells CASSLGGRGGNTIYF. CDR3 nucleotides: TGTGCCAGCAGCTTAGGTGGCAGGGGAGGAAACACCATATATTTT.